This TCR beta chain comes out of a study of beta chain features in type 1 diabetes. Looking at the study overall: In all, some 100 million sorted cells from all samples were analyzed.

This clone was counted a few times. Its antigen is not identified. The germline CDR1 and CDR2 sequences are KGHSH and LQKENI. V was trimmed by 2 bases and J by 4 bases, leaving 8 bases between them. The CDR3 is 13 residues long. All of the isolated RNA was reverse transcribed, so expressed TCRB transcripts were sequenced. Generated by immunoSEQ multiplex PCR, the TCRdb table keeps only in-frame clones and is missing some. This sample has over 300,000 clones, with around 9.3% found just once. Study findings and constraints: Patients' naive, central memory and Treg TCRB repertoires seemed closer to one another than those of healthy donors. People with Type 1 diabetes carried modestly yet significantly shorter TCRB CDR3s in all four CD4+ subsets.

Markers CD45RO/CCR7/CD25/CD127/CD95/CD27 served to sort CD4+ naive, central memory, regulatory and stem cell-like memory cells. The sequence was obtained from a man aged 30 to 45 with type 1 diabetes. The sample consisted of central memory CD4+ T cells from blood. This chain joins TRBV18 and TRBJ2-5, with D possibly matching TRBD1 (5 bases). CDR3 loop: CASSPSQGETQYF. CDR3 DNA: TGTGCCAGCTCACCATCGCAGGGAGAGACCCAGTACTTC.